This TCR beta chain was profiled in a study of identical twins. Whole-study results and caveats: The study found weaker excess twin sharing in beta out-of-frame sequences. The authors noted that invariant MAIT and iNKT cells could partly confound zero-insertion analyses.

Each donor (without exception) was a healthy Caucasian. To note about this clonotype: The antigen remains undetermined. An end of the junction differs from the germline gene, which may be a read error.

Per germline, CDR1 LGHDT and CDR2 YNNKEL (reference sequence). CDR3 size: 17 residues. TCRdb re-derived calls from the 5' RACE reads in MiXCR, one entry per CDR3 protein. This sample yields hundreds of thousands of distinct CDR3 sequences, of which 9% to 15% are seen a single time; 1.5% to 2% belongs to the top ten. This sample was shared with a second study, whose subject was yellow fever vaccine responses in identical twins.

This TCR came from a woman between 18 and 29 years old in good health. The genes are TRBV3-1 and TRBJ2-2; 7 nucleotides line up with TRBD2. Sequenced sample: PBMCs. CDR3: CASTQRGAGTYTGELFF. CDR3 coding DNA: TGTGCCAGCACCCAACGGGGAGCGGGGACCTACACCGGGGAGCTGTTTTTT.